These 3 T cell receptor beta chains share one sample of origin, sequenced in a study of Graves' ophthalmopathy and Graves' hyperthyroidism. The sequenced template was RNA, covering the TCR beta CDR3 region. The authors performed first-round RT-PCR with HTBI primers and then a second-round multiplex PCR. From the multiplex PCR reads, TCRdb called clonotypes with MiXCR, one entry per CDR3 protein. The data show approximately 540,000 distinct CDR3 sequences, approximately 37% seen once. The specimen was peripheral blood or thyroid tissue (not recorded which). Receptors originate from an adult man with Graves' hyperthyroidism.

Points on this clonotype: This may stem from a read error, because a much larger clone lies one nucleotide away. The chain has TRBV6-6 and TRBJ1-5; 8 bases map to TRBD1. V lost 8 bases and J lost 11; bases outside the gene matches: 14. Germline-derived CDR1 and CDR2 are MNHNY and SVGAGI (reference sequence). The CDR3 is 14 residues long. CDR3 DNA sequence: TGTGCCAGCCGCGACAGGACCTCGGGACAGGCCCAGCATTTT. Residues: CASRDRTSGQAQHF.

This clonotype showed up many times. The chain combines TRBV12-3 or TRBV12-4 with TRBJ1-2; the D gene is possibly TRBD1 (6 bases). V was clipped by 3 bases and J by 4 bases, with 18 bases between them. This CDR3 is 16 amino acids long. CDR3 in DNA: TGTGCCAGCAGTTTGGTAGGGGGGGTGGTGGGCTATGGCTACACCTTC. It specifies CASSLVGGVVGYGYTF.

This clonotype has ten or more counts. The chain carries TRBV28 and TRBJ2-7; D gene ambiguous. V was shortened by 8 bases and J by 0 bases, with 8 bases between the two germline ends. This CDR3 is 12 amino acids long. Germline values: CDR1 MDHEN, CDR2 SYDVKM. The CDR3 sequence is CASETFSYEQYF. CDR3 nucleotides: TGTGCCAGCGAGACGTTCTCCTACGAGCAGTACTTC.